Each of the 25 T cell receptor beta chains below was sequenced from the same sample in a study of T-cell memory formation after mild COVID-19. Each CDR3 protein is one row after TCRdb ran MiXCR on the 5' RACE reads. Of about 200,000 distinct CDR3 sequences listed, approximately 20% are singletons. Material: PBMCs or a T cell subset sorted from them (not recorded which). These TCRs come from an adult woman who had mild COVID-19 (a few samples of this study predate the infection). Cell type and time point are not known.

A few counts support this clonotype. The chain couples TRBV5-1 to TRBJ1-1, with D hard to call. This CDR3 contains 15 residues. The V gene lost 0 bases and the J gene lost 0 bases, with 9 bases spanning the gap. Germline CDR1 and CDR2: SGHRS and YFSETQ. DNA of the CDR3: TGCGCCAGCAGCTTGGCCCCTTCCATGAACACTGAAGCTTTCTTT. It specifies CASSLAPSMNTEAFF.

This clonotype was detected only a few times. The chain couples TRBV24-1 to TRBJ2-1; weak D call: TRBD2 (5 bases). The germline CDR1 and CDR2 sequences are KGHDR and SFDVKD. Trimming shortened V by 10 bases and J by 2 bases, and 11 bases separated the two germline ends. The length of the CDR3 is 13 residues. CDR3 nucleotides: TGTGCCACGGGAGAGACGGCCTACAATGAGCAGTTCTTC. Translated: CATGETAYNEQFF.

The rearrangement links TRBV24-1 to TRBJ2-1, with 11 bases aligning to TRBD2. The J segment lost 6 bases and the V segment lost 3 bases, leaving 6 bases of the junction unmatched. CDR1 and CDR2 (germline): KGHDR, SFDVKD. This CDR3 is built from 16 residues. The CDR3 sequence: CATSDPGTSGLNEQFF. DNA of the CDR3: TGTGCCACCAGTGATCCCGGGACTAGCGGACTCAATGAGCAGTTCTTC.

The CDR3 DNA is TGTGCCAGCAGTTTAACTCCGTCGGCGGGAGGGTCGAATGAGCAGTTCTTC. Its translation is CASSLTPSAGGSNEQFF. The rearrangement uses TRBV12-3 or TRBV12-4 and TRBJ2-1; 9 positions agree with TRBD2. The CDR3 is 17 residues long. The J segment lost 7 bases and the V segment lost 2 bases, leaving 12 bases of the junction unmatched.

V gene TRBV18 combines with J gene TRBJ2-7; D perhaps matches TRBD1 (6 bases). The CDR3 length is 15 residues. CDR1 and CDR2 from the germline V gene are KGHSH and LQKENI. V was shortened by 4 bases and J by 2 bases, with 15 bases between the two germline ends. CDR3 DNA sequence: TGTGCCAGCTCACGCGGACAGAAGACCGCCTACGAGCAGTACTTC. Translation gives CASSRGQKTAYEQYF.

The V and J genes are TRBV2 and TRBJ2-1; the D gene is possibly TRBD1 (5 bases). CDR1 and CDR2 (germline): SNHLY, FYNNEI. Trimming cost V 3 bases and J 13 bases, with 19 bases left between them. This CDR3 is 14 amino acids long. CDR3 residues: CASSDPTLTVRQFF. DNA of the CDR3: TGTGCCAGCAGTGATCCAACTCTGACAGTGAGACAGTTCTTC. Full variable domain (outside the CDR3, taken from reference TRBV2 and TRBJ2-1): EPEVTQTPSHQVTQMGQEVILRCVPISNHLYFYWYRQILGQKVEFLVSFYNNEISEKSEIFDDQFSVERPDGSNFTLKIRSTKLEDSAMYFCASSDPTLTVRQFFGPGTRLTVL.

Ten or more counts support this clonotype. The chain links TRBV24-1 to TRBJ2-3; 11 bases map to TRBD2. Per germline, CDR1 KGHDR and CDR2 SFDVKD. CDR3 length equals 15 residues. The trim removed 0 bases at V and 5 bases at J, leaving 0 bases unmatched. CDR3 bases: TGTGCCACCAGTGATTTGGGGACTAGCGGAGATACGCAGTATTTT. This encodes CATSDLGTSGDTQYF.

This clonotype was detected a few times. The J gene is TRBJ1-1, the V gene TRBV11-3; no reliable D call. This CDR3 has 14 amino acids. Trimming stripped 2 bases from V and 2 bases from J, with 9 bases between. CDR1 SGHNT and CDR2 YENEEA come from the germline V gene. The CDR3 sequence: CASSLIRANTEAFF. The CDR3 bases are TGTGCCAGCAGCTTAATAAGGGCTAACACTGAAGCTTTCTTT.

This clonotype was seen at least ten times. V and J are TRBV10-3 and TRBJ2-7, with D maybe TRBD1 (6 bases). The germline CDR1 and CDR2 sequences are ENHRY and SYGVKD. The V end was cut by 6 bases, the J end by 3 bases, with 18 bases between. The CDR3 has 15 residues. The CDR3 bases are TGTGCCATCAGCCCACCGAGCCGGGACATCTACGAGCAGTACTTC. Residues: CAISPPSRDIYEQYF.

The gene calls are TRBV5-4 and TRBJ2-2, with 9 positions matching TRBD1. This CDR3 comprises 16 residues. In germline, CDR1 is SGHNT, CDR2 YYREEE (reference sequence). V lost 4 bases, J lost 3 bases, and 7 bases stayed unmatched. Here the CDR3 DNA reads TGTGCCAGCAGCCCATCGTGGACAGGGGACACCGGGGAGCTGTTTTTT. Its translation is CASSPSWTGDTGELFF.

This chain joins TRBV4-2 and TRBJ2-7, with 12 bases fitting TRBD2. V shed 2 bases, J shed 4 bases, and the junction held 15 bases outside the gene matches. This CDR3 contains 19 residues. Germline CDR1 LGHNA, CDR2 YNFKEQ. Written as DNA, the CDR3 is TGTGCCAGCAGCCAATCCTACAAACGGACTAGCGGGATGGTGTACGAGCAGTACTTC. Translated, it gives CASSQSYKRTSGMVYEQYF.

This clonotype has only a few counts. This sequence joins TRBV7-2 and TRBJ1-4, with D maybe TRBD1 (6 bases). The germline V and J ends were trimmed by 3 bases and 5 bases, with 16 bases remaining between them. Germline CDR1 reads SGHTA; CDR2 reads FQGNSA. The CDR3 is 16 residues long. DNA for the CDR3: TGTGCCAGCAGCTTCGCTGGACAGCCGGGAAATGAAAAACTGTTTTTT. Its translation is CASSFAGQPGNEKLFF. Together with reference TRBV7-2 and TRBJ1-4, the CDR3 gives the full variable domain: GAGVSQSPSNKVTEKGKDVELRCDPISGHTALYWYRQSLGQGLEFLIYFQGNSAPDKSGLPSDRFSAERTGGSVSTLTIQRTQQEDSAVYLCASSFAGQPGNEKLFFGSGTQLSVL.

This clonotype was seen more than once but under ten times. The V call is TRBV20-1, the J call TRBJ2-5, with D unresolved. The germline gives CDR1 DFQATT, CDR2 SNEGSKA (reference sequence). Trimming took off 0 bases at V and 2 bases at J, with 10 bases between the two ends. The CDR3 totals 14 residues. Here the CDR3 reads CSARDPGRQETQYF. DNA for the CDR3: TGCAGTGCTAGAGACCCCGGACGGCAAGAGACCCAGTACTTC.

The J gene is TRBJ2-6, the V gene TRBV7-9, with 14 bases lining up with TRBD2. The CDR3 covers 20 residues. With 5 bases clipped from V and 0 bases from J, the junction kept 9 bases outside the gene matches. The germline V gene has CDR1 SEHNR and CDR2 FQNEAQ (reference sequence). This CDR3 reads CASSPGLAGGPSSGANVLTF. CDR3 coding DNA: TGTGCCAGCAGCCCTGGACTAGCGGGGGGACCTAGCTCTGGGGCCAACGTCCTGACTTTC.

This clonotype appeared a few times. The chain carries TRBV3-1 and TRBJ2-7; D unresolved. The CDR3 covers 13 residues. Trimming removed 0 bases from V and 4 bases from J, with 7 bases in between. Germline loops: CDR1 LGHDT, CDR2 YNNKEL (reference sequence). CDR3 amino acids: CASSQEGGYEQYF. The CDR3 bases are TGTGCCAGCAGCCAAGAGGGTGGGTACGAGCAGTACTTC.

The chain uses TRBV10-3 and TRBJ2-7; D possibly matches TRBD1 or TRBD2 (5 bases each). The CDR3 covers 14 residues. Germline V gene data show CDR1 as ENHRY and CDR2 as SYGVKD. Deletions cut 4 bases from V and 2 bases from J, with 12 bases between. The CDR3, as DNA: TGTGCCATCAGTGCCGGGACGGTGACCTACGAGCAGTACTTC. This sequence encodes CAISAGTVTYEQYF.

The chain has TRBV12-3 or TRBV12-4 and TRBJ1-5; no clear D. Trimming removed 3 bases from V and 3 bases from J, with 15 bases in between. The CDR3 is 16 amino acids. CDR3: CASSLLAAYNNQPQHF. CDR3 nucleotide sequence: TGTGCCAGCAGTTTGTTGGCAGCCTACAACAATCAGCCCCAGCATTTT.

This clonotype was seen a handful of times. This chain links TRBV21-1 with TRBJ2-5. TRBV21-1 is tagged as a pseudogene. CDR3 length: 9 amino acids. CDR3 in DNA: TGTGGCAGCCAAGAGACCCAGTACTTC. Amino acid sequence: CGSQETQYF.

The chain is built from TRBV7-3 and TRBJ2-2; no firm D call. The CDR3 runs to 13 residues. Per germline, CDR1 SGHTA and CDR2 FQGTGA. V gave up 5 bases and J gave up 4 bases, with 8 bases separating them. CDR3 DNA sequence: TGTGCCAGCAGCGTACTACGCACCGGGGAGCTGTTTTTT. Translation gives CASSVLRTGELFF.

This clonotype appeared a few times. The chain recombines TRBV20-1 with TRBJ2-5; D is perhaps TRBD1 or TRBD2 (6 bases each). The germline CDR1 and CDR2 sequences are DFQATT and SNEGSKA (reference sequence). Trimming took 6 bases from V and 4 from J, leaving 15 bases between them. This CDR3 spans 13 amino acids. The CDR3 coding sequence is TGCAGTGCACGGGGGCATAAGGGAGAGACCCAGTACTTC. This codes for CSARGHKGETQYF.

The chain employs TRBV7-8 and TRBJ1-2; TRBD1 matches at 7 bases. CDR1 SGHVS and CDR2 FQNEAQ come from the germline V gene. CDR3 size: 14 residues. The ends lost 5 bases at V and 0 bases at J; junction bases unmatched: 3. The CDR3 region has the DNA TGTGCCAGCAGCACGGGGACAGCTAACTATGGCTACACCTTC. Its protein is CASSTGTANYGYTF.

This clonotype was detected only a few times. The chain employs TRBV5-1 and TRBJ2-2; weak D call: TRBD1 (5 bases). The germline gives CDR1 SGHRS, CDR2 YFSETQ. V shed 4 bases and J shed 3 bases, with 13 bases lying between them. The CDR3 totals 15 residues. The CDR3 here is CASSVTVKDTGELFF. The CDR3, as DNA: TGCGCCAGCAGCGTGACAGTGAAAGACACCGGGGAGCTGTTTTTT.

At least ten counts were recorded for this clonotype. The rearrangement links TRBV29-1 to TRBJ2-7, with D possibly TRBD1 on 6 matching bases. This CDR3 comprises 14 residues. Germline loops: CDR1 SQVTM, CDR2 ANQGSEA. The V gene lost 7 bases and the J gene lost 4 bases, with 20 bases spanning the gap. The CDR3 nucleotides are TGCAGCGCCAAGGGGGTTGCCAATACGTACGAGCAGTACTTC. Translating it yields CSAKGVANTYEQYF.

In this sample, this clonotype turned up a few times. This chain connects TRBV7-2 to TRBJ1-1; D not certain. With 5 bases removed from V and 4 bases from J, the gap between germline ends came to 11 bases. Germline lookup yields CDR1 SGHTA and CDR2 FQGNSA. This CDR3 is built from 13 residues. The CDR3 here is CASSPYSRTEAFF. The CDR3 DNA follows: TGTGCCAGCAGCCCATACTCACGCACTGAAGCTTTCTTT.

The J gene is TRBJ2-1, the V gene TRBV29-1, with TRBD2 identical over 11 bases. CDR1 and CDR2 from the germline V gene are SQVTM and ANQGSEA. This CDR3 comprises 18 residues. Germline trimming cut 0 bases from V and 1 base from J; bases unmatched to any gene: 8. The CDR3 is CSVEDEVLAGGSYNEQFF. DNA for the CDR3: TGCAGCGTTGAAGATGAAGTGCTAGCGGGAGGATCCTACAATGAGCAGTTCTTC.